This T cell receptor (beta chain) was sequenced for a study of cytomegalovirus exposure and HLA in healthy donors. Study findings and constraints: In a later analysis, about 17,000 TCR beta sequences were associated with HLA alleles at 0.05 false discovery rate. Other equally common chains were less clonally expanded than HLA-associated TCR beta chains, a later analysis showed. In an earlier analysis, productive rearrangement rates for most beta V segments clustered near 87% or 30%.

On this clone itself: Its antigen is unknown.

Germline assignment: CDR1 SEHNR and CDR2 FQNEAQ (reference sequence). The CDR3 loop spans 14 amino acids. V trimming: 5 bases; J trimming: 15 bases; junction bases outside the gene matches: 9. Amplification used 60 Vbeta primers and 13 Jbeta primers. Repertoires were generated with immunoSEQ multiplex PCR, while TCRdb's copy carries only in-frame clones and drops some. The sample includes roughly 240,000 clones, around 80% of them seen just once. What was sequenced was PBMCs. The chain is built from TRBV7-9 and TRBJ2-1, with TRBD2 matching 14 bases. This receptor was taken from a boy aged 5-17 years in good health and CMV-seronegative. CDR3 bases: TGTGCCAGCAGCGGGCGACTAGCGGGAGGGCCCGCGTTCTTC. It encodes CASSGRLAGGPAFF.